A single sample is the source of the 14 T cell receptor beta chains below, sequenced in a study of spatial heterogeneity in lung cancer. General observations from the study: Higher tumor mutation counts went along with higher counts of expanded intratumoral alpha and beta TCRs.

No cognate antigen is known for these TCRs. This sample's time point: sample taken at primary tumor resection. Using its own MiXCR run on the 5' RACE reads, TCRdb lists one record per CDR3 protein. The data hold about 240 distinct CDR3 sequences, with 35% to 50% observed a single time. Source: lung tumor tissue, taken at surgery. These receptors were taken from a male donor with early-stage non-small cell lung cancer.

For this clonotype: As an off-target read in a library built for alpha chains, this beta chain has a frequency of little significance. The chain has TRBV12-3 or TRBV12-4 and TRBJ2-2; possible D gene TRBD2, 5 bases. The CDR3 extends over 17 amino acids. Between the trimmed V and J ends, which lost 1 base and 5 bases, there was a span of 17 bases. Here the CDR3 DNA reads TGTGCCAGCAGTTTAGGGCACGGGATAGTGAGTACCGGGGAGCTGTTTTTT. It codes for CASSLGHGIVSTGELFF.

As to this clonotype: A library made for alpha chains picked up this beta chain off target, so its size means little. This chain connects TRBV7-3 to TRBJ2-1; D uncertain. Germline V gene data show CDR1 as SGHTA and CDR2 as FQGTGA. The CDR3 contains 12 residues. The ends were cut back, 2 bases at V and 8 bases at J, with 7 bases in the middle. Written as DNA, the CDR3 is TGTGCCAGCAGCTTATATGGAGATGAGCAGTTCTTC. Its translation is CASSLYGDEQFF.

Details on this clonotype: Since it is a stray read in a library aimed at alpha chains, this beta chain has a size that is not meaningful. The V gene is TRBV7-6, the J gene TRBJ2-1; TRBD1 aligns across 8 bases. CDR1 is SGHVS and CDR2 is FNYEAQ in the germline V gene. V shed 1 base, J shed 5 bases, and the junction held 10 bases outside the gene matches. CDR3 length: 17 amino acids. The CDR3 nucleotides read TGTGCCAGCAGCTTAGTTGGAACAGGGGGAGGTCACAATGAGCAGTTCTTC. Translation gives CASSLVGTGGGHNEQFF.

Turning to this clonotype: Little can be read into the size of this beta chain, an off-target read in a library designed for alpha chains. V is TRBV9 and J is TRBJ2-1; D call uncertain. Germline CDR1 is SGDLS and CDR2 is YYNGEE. The CDR3 extends over 12 amino acids. The ends were cut back, 4 bases at V and 10 bases at J, with 12 bases in the middle. CDR3: CASSLQFQEQFF. The CDR3 bases are TGTGCCAGCAGCCTCCAATTCCAAGAGCAGTTCTTC.

Turning to this clonotype: In a library made to pick up alpha chains, this beta chain is a stray read with a size that means little. This rearrangement joins TRBV19 to TRBJ2-6; perhaps TRBD2 as D (6 bases). Trimming stripped 6 bases from V and 0 bases from J, with 12 bases between. The CDR3 runs to 16 residues. CDR1 and CDR2 from the germline V gene are LNHDA and SQIVND (reference sequence). The CDR3 region has the DNA TGTGCCAGTAGCCGGGACTCCAGCTCTGGGGCCAACGTCCTGACTTTC. This encodes CASSRDSSSGANVLTF.

This clonotype has only a few counts. This beta chain is off target for a library built for alpha chains, so its abundance means little. CDR3 amino acids: CASSPPGQGALGKYEQYF. The DNA of the CDR3 is TGTGCCAGCAGCCCCCCGGGACAGGGGGCCTTGGGGAAGTACGAGCAGTACTTC. The J gene is TRBJ2-7, the V gene TRBV12-3 or TRBV12-4, with 12 bases fitting TRBD1. V lost 6 bases to trimming and J lost 4 bases; unmatched junction nucleotides: 16. The CDR3 loop spans 18 amino acids.

For this clonotype: Since the library was made to target alpha chains, this beta chain is a stray read and its abundance is not meaningful. This chain links TRBV20-1 with TRBJ2-5; D is undetermined. There are 17 residues in the CDR3. Germline CDR1 and CDR2: DFQATT and SNEGSKA (reference sequence). Trimming stripped 2 bases from V and 1 base from J, with 20 bases between. The CDR3 spells CSARHYISPYTQETQYF. The CDR3 DNA is TGCAGTGCTAGACACTACATCAGCCCTTACACCCAAGAGACCCAGTACTTC.

Turning to this clonotype: As an off-target read in a library built for alpha chains, this beta chain has a frequency of little significance. The V gene is TRBV7-9, the J gene TRBJ1-1, with D unresolved. V lost 4 bases to trimming and J lost 7 bases, with 10 bases between them. The CDR3 has 12 amino acids. Germline assignment: CDR1 SEHNR and CDR2 FQNEAQ (reference sequence). The CDR3 nucleotides are TGTGCCAGCAGCTCGGATTCCCTTGAAGCTTTCTTT. It specifies CASSSDSLEAFF.

Points on this clonotype: The library was designed around alpha chains, so this beta chain is a stray read whose abundance carries little weight. This chain joins TRBV7-8 and TRBJ2-1; TRBD2 matches at 15 bases. The V segment lost 1 base and the J segment 9 bases; nucleotides outside the gene matches: 13. CDR3 length: 19 residues. Germline-derived CDR1 and CDR2 are SGHVS and FQNEAQ. In DNA, the CDR3 is TGTGCCAGCAGCTTAGAACCGGTGGGACTAGCGGGAGGTGGCAGTGAGCAGTTCTTC. Translation: CASSLEPVGLAGGGSEQFF.

This clonotype was counted between two and nine times. This beta chain turned up in a library designed for alpha chains; as an off-target read, its abundance says little. The chain joins TRBV11-2 to TRBJ2-3; 7 positions match TRBD1. V lost 3 bases, J lost 3 bases, and 6 bases stayed unmatched. The CDR3 length is 15 residues. Germline loops: CDR1 SGHAT, CDR2 FQNNGV. Here the CDR3 reads CASSFTGDGTDTQYF. The CDR3 DNA is TGTGCCAGCAGCTTTACAGGGGATGGGACAGATACGCAGTATTTT. The variable domain in full, with the rest retrieved from reference TRBV11-2 and TRBJ2-3, is EAGVAQSPRYKIIEKRQSVAFWCNPISGHATLYWYQQILGQGPKLLIQFQNNGVVDDSQLPKDRFSAERLKGVDSTLKIQPAKLEDSAVYLCASSFTGDGTDTQYFGPGTRLTVL.

The sample holds a few counts of this clonotype. Little can be read into the size of this beta chain, an off-target read in a library designed for alpha chains. The chain couples TRBV3-1 to TRBJ2-7; 8 bases fit TRBD1. The CDR3 is made up of 14 amino acids. Germline V gene sequence: CDR1 LGHDT, CDR2 YNNKEL (reference sequence). V trimming: 4 bases; J trimming: 2 bases; junction bases outside the gene matches: 4. CDR3: CASSRTGSTYEQYF. The DNA for the CDR3 is TGTGCCAGCAGCCGGACAGGGTCTACCTACGAGCAGTACTTC.

A word on this clonotype: This beta chain lies outside the target of a library built for alpha chains; its clone size means little. J is TRBJ2-2 and V is TRBV11-2, with 7 nucleotides matching TRBD2. CDR1 and CDR2 from the germline V gene are SGHAT and FQNNGV. The junction had 8 bases not matched to a gene; V was cut back by 5 bases and J by 2 bases. The CDR3 loop spans 16 amino acids. CDR3 protein: CASSRLGGSNTGELFF. DNA of the CDR3: TGTGCCAGCAGCCGACTCGGCGGGAGTAACACCGGGGAGCTGTTTTTT. The whole variable domain, filled in from reference TRBV11-2 and TRBJ2-2, reads EAGVAQSPRYKIIEKRQSVAFWCNPISGHATLYWYQQILGQGPKLLIQFQNNGVVDDSQLPKDRFSAERLKGVDSTLKIQPAKLEDSAVYLCASSRLGGSNTGELFFGEGSRLTVL.

About this clonotype itself: This beta chain slipped into a library made for alpha chains as a stray read, so its size is not meaningful. V is TRBV28 and J is TRBJ2-5, with TRBD2 identical over 7 bases. Unmatched junction bases numbered 6, after V lost 0 bases and J lost 5 bases. From germline, CDR1 is MDHEN and CDR2 SYDVKM. The CDR3 spans 15 residues. CDR3 sequence (DNA): TGTGCCAGCAGTTTATGGGGGGGGACGGAGGAGACCCAGTACTTC. Its translation: CASSLWGGTEETQYF. The full variable domain, completed using reference TRBV28 and TRBJ2-5, is DVKVTQSSRYLVKRTGEKVFLECVQDMDHENMFWYRQDPGLGLRLIYFSYDVKMKEKGDIPEGYSVSREKKERFSLILESASTNQTSMYLCASSLWGGTEETQYFGPGTRLLVL.

This clonotype was seen more than once but under ten times. For a library built for alpha chains, this beta chain is a stray read; little rests on its size. The rearrangement joins TRBV5-4 to TRBJ1-3; D may be TRBD1 (5 bases). The CDR3 is made up of 14 amino acids. Trimming removed 2 bases at V and 6 bases at J, with 12 bases between. Germline V lookup: CDR1 SGHNT, CDR2 YYREEE (reference sequence). The CDR3 DNA is TGTGCCAGCAGCTTTGGCAGGGAGATAAACACCATATATTTT. It yields the protein CASSFGREINTIYF. Filled out from reference TRBV5-4 and TRBJ1-3, the complete variable domain reads ETGVTQSPTHLIKTRGQQVTLRCSSQSGHNTVSWYQQALGQGPQFIFQYYREEENGRGNFPPRFSGLQFPNYSSELNVNALELDDSALYLCASSFGREINTIYFGEGSWLTVV.